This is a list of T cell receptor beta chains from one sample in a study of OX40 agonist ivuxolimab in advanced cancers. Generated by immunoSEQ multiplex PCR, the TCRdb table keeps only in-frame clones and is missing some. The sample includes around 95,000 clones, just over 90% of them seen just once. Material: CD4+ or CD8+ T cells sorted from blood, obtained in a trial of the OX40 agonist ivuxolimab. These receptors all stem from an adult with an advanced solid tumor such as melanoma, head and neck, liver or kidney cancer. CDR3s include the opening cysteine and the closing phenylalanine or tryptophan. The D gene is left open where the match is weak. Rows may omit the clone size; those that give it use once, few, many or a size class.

CDR3: CAWKLGASEQYF
DNA: TGTGCCTGGAAACTGGGAGCTAGCGAGCAGTACTTC
D: -
size: -
J: TRBJ2-7
V: TRBV30

CDR3: CASTGGFLPQETQYF
DNA: TGCGCCAGCACGGGGGGGTTCCTCCCCCAAGAGACCCAGTACTTC
D: TRBD2
size: -
J: TRBJ2-5
V: TRBV10-1

CDR3: CASSLELAGGYEQYF
DNA: TGTGCCAGCAGCTTAGAGCTAGCGGGGGGGTACGAGCAGTACTTC
D: TRBD2
size: -
J: TRBJ2-7
V: TRBV11-3

CDR3: CASKGGAWIMNTEAFF
DNA: TGTGCCAGTAAAGGGGGGGCATGGATTATGAACACTGAAGCTTTCTTT
D: -
size: -
J: TRBJ1-1
V: TRBV19

CDR3: CASSPQWDPNTGELFF
DNA: TGTGCCAGCTCACCACAATGGGACCCGAACACCGGGGAGCTGTTTTTT
D: -
size: -
J: TRBJ2-2
V: TRBV18

CDR3: CASSFSTGGEAFF
DNA: TGTGCCAGCAGCTTTAGTACAGGGGGAGAAGCTTTCTTT
D: TRBD1
size: -
J: TRBJ1-1
V: TRBV5-5

CDR3: CASSLGRDEQYF
DNA: TGCGCCAGCAGCTTGGGAAGGGACGAGCAGTACTTC
D: -
size: -
J: TRBJ2-7
V: TRBV5-1

CDR3: CASSEFVAGKNGGYTF
DNA: TGTGCCAGCAGTGAATTTGTGGCAGGAAAAAACGGTGGCTACACCTTC
D: -
size: -
J: TRBJ1-2
V: TRBV6-1

CDR3: CAWSVLEINQPQHF
DNA: TGTGCCTGGAGTGTACTAGAAATCAATCAGCCCCAGCATTTT
D: -
size: -
J: TRBJ1-5
V: TRBV30

CDR3: CASSLELSDTQYF
DNA: TGCGCCAGCAGCTTGGAGCTGTCAGATACGCAGTATTTT
D: -
size: -
J: TRBJ2-3
V: TRBV5-1

CDR3: CAWSVVQGNTEAFF
DNA: TGTGCCTGGAGTGTCGTACAGGGGAACACTGAAGCTTTCTTT
D: -
size: few
J: TRBJ1-1
V: TRBV30

CDR3: CASTDSARYQQYF
DNA: TGTGCCAGCACCGACAGTGCTCGGTATCAGCAGTACTTC
D: -
size: -
J: TRBJ2-7
V: TRBV28

CDR3: CASSEAGGTYNSPLHF
DNA: TGTGCCAGCAGTGAAGCGGGTGGAACCTATAATTCACCCCTCCACTTT
D: -
size: -
J: TRBJ1-6
V: TRBV2

CDR3: CASSGRAYGYTF
DNA: TGTGCCAGCAGTGGACGGGCCTATGGCTACACCTTC
D: -
size: -
J: TRBJ1-2
V: TRBV6-1

CDR3: CASSSPQGDRDTEAFF
DNA: TGTGCCAGCAGTTCACCCCAGGGAGATCGGGACACTGAAGCTTTCTTT
D: -
size: -
J: TRBJ1-1
V: TRBV6-6

CDR3: CASSQDKLPSYEQYF
DNA: TGCGCCAGCAGCCAAGACAAACTACCATCCTACGAGCAGTACTTC
D: -
size: -
J: TRBJ2-7
V: TRBV4-3

CDR3: CAISTITLQGSGNTIYF
DNA: TGTGCCATCAGTACTATAACGCTGCAGGGGTCTGGAAACACCATATATTTT
D: -
size: -
J: TRBJ1-3
V: TRBV10-3

CDR3: CAGKPGNTIYF
DNA: TGTGCCGGAAAGCCTGGAAACACCATATATTTT
D: -
size: -
J: TRBJ1-3
V: TRBV30

CDR3: CASSLADVRTDTQYF
DNA: TGTGCCAGCAGCTTAGCCGACGTACGCACAGATACGCAGTATTTT
D: -
size: -
J: TRBJ2-3
V: TRBV7-2

CDR3: CAISESEGPYEQYF
DNA: TGTGCCATCAGTGAGTCGGAGGGTCCCTACGAGCAGTACTTC
D: -
size: -
J: TRBJ2-7
V: TRBV10-3

CDR3: CAISESKGQVFGELFF
DNA: TGTGCCATCAGTGAGTCGAAGGGACAGGTCTTCGGGGAGCTGTTTTTT
D: TRBD1
size: once
J: TRBJ2-2
V: TRBV10-3

CDR3: CASINGQGDYNEQFF
DNA: TGTGCCAGCATTAACGGACAGGGCGATTACAATGAGCAGTTCTTC
D: TRBD1
size: -
J: TRBJ2-1
V: TRBV6-6

CDR3: CASSRQGSSYGYTF
DNA: TGTGCCAGTAGTCGCCAGGGGAGTAGCTATGGCTACACCTTC
D: -
size: -
J: TRBJ1-2
V: TRBV19

CDR3: CSVAPQETQYF
DNA: TGCAGCGTTGCTCCCCAAGAGACCCAGTACTTC
D: -
size: -
J: TRBJ2-5
V: TRBV29-1

CDR3: CASSPATYSNQPQHF
DNA: TGTGCCAGCAGCCCCGCTACGTATAGCAATCAGCCCCAGCATTTT
D: -
size: -
J: TRBJ1-5
V: TRBV7-2

CDR3: CASSSAGFGEQYF
DNA: TGTGCCAGCAGTTCAGCAGGGTTCGGGGAGCAGTACTTC
D: -
size: -
J: TRBJ2-7
V: TRBV6-5

CDR3: CASSPTGTNEKLFF
DNA: TGTGCCAGCAGCCCGACAGGGACTAATGAAAAACTGTTTTTT
D: TRBD1
size: -
J: TRBJ1-4
V: TRBV7-2

CDR3: CASSQDRAGSSYNEQFF
DNA: TGTGCCAGCAGCCAAGATCGGGCCGGGAGCTCCTACAATGAGCAGTTCTTC
D: -
size: -
J: TRBJ2-1
V: TRBV4-2

CDR3: CASSLIGGTGGSHEQYF
DNA: TGCGCCAGCAGCTTAATCGGTGGGACAGGGGGCAGCCACGAGCAGTACTTC
D: TRBD1
size: -
J: TRBJ2-7
V: TRBV5-1

CDR3: CASSSNRETQYF
DNA: TGTGCCAGCAGCTCAAACAGGGAGACCCAGTACTTC
D: -
size: -
J: TRBJ2-5
V: TRBV11-2

CDR3: CASSPRTGGLGMADTQYF
DNA: TGTGCCAGCTCACCCCGGACAGGGGGCTTGGGGATGGCAGATACGCAGTATTTT
D: TRBD1
size: -
J: TRBJ2-3
V: TRBV18

CDR3: CASSLTSGNTIYF
DNA: TGTGCCAGCAGCTTAACTTCGGGAAACACCATATATTTT
D: -
size: once
J: TRBJ1-3
V: TRBV5-5

CDR3: CASSPNYSGNTIYF
DNA: TGTGCCAGCAGCCCCAATTACTCTGGAAACACCATATATTTT
D: -
size: -
J: TRBJ1-3
V: TRBV27

CDR3: CASSYTGPGVDTEAFF
DNA: TGTGCCAGCAGTTACACCGGGCCTGGGGTGGACACTGAAGCTTTCTTT
D: -
size: -
J: TRBJ1-1
V: TRBV6-5

CDR3: CASSGGLGEKLFF
DNA: TGTGCCAGCAGTGGGGGACTAGGGGAAAAACTGTTTTTT
D: -
size: -
J: TRBJ1-4
V: TRBV25-1

CDR3: CAISGQGGADTQYF
DNA: TGTGCCATCAGCGGGCAGGGGGGTGCAGATACGCAGTATTTT
D: -
size: -
J: TRBJ2-3
V: TRBV10-3

CDR3: CASSSTSGRASETQYF
DNA: TGTGCCAGCAGCTCTACTAGCGGGAGGGCCTCGGAGACCCAGTACTTC
D: TRBD2
size: -
J: TRBJ2-5
V: TRBV5-4

CDR3: CASRAGGPGSGELFF
DNA: TGTGCCAGCAGAGCGGGGGGGCCGGGGTCCGGGGAGCTGTTTTTT
D: TRBD2
size: -
J: TRBJ2-2
V: TRBV7-6

CDR3: CAWSPTPTISYNEQFF
DNA: TGTGCCTGGAGTCCCACCCCGACAATCTCCTACAATGAGCAGTTCTTC
D: -
size: -
J: TRBJ2-1
V: TRBV30

CDR3: CARQSRAPSYEQYF
DNA: TGTGCCAGACAATCTAGAGCACCCTCCTACGAGCAGTACTTC
D: -
size: -
J: TRBJ2-7
V: TRBV21-1

CDR3: CASSLAALMNTEAFF
DNA: TGTGCCAGCAGCTTGGCAGCCCTTATGAACACTGAAGCTTTCTTT
D: -
size: -
J: TRBJ1-1
V: TRBV5-8

CDR3: CASSSTLIGHEQYF
DNA: TGTGCCAGCAGCTCCACTCTGATAGGCCACGAGCAGTACTTC
D: -
size: -
J: TRBJ2-7
V: TRBV7-9

CDR3: CASSQDSSQPQHF
DNA: TGCGCCAGCAGCCAGGACAGCTCTCAGCCCCAGCATTTT
D: -
size: -
J: TRBJ1-5
V: TRBV5-1

CDR3: CASTVLGGVTYEQYF
DNA: TGTGCCAGCACCGTCCTGGGGGGCGTAACCTACGAGCAGTACTTC
D: -
size: -
J: TRBJ2-7
V: TRBV28

CDR3: CASTLGLAGAGELFF
DNA: TGTGCCAGCACTTTGGGACTAGCGGGCGCCGGGGAGCTGTTTTTT
D: TRBD2
size: -
J: TRBJ2-2
V: TRBV27

CDR3: CASSQDRFRGRPDYEQYF
DNA: TGCGCCAGCAGCCAAGATCGTTTTAGGGGGCGGCCCGACTACGAGCAGTACTTC
D: TRBD1
size: few
J: TRBJ2-7
V: TRBV4-1

CDR3: CASSLGGGTYEQYF
DNA: TGCGCCAGCAGCTTGGGTGGCGGGACGTACGAGCAGTACTTC
D: -
size: -
J: TRBJ2-7
V: TRBV5-1

CDR3: CASSVGGRDEKLFF
DNA: TGTGCCAGCAGCGTAGGGGGGCGCGATGAAAAACTGTTTTTT
D: -
size: once
J: TRBJ1-4
V: TRBV9

CDR3: CASSFRKGPSSTDTQYF
DNA: TGTGCCAGCAGCTTCCGGAAGGGACCTTCAAGCACAGATACGCAGTATTTT
D: -
size: few
J: TRBJ2-3
V: TRBV7-2

CDR3: CASSAGADTQYF
DNA: TGTGCCAGCAGTGCCGGAGCAGATACGCAGTATTTT
D: -
size: -
J: TRBJ2-3
V: TRBV2

CDR3: CALMTGPTLGTQYF
DNA: TGTGCCTTAATGACAGGGCCTACCTTGGGGACCCAGTACTTC
D: TRBD1
size: once
J: TRBJ2-5
V: TRBV30

CDR3: CASSIGPTYSVLTF
DNA: TGTGCCAGTAGTATTGGCCCGACCTACTCCGTCCTGACTTTC
D: -
size: -
J: TRBJ2-6
V: TRBV19

CDR3: CASSLRQGASQETQYF
DNA: TGTGCCAGCAGCTTACGCCAGGGGGCATCCCAAGAGACCCAGTACTTC
D: TRBD1
size: -
J: TRBJ2-5
V: TRBV7-9

CDR3: CASSPPGSYSYNEQFF
DNA: TGTGCCAGCTCACCACCGGGGTCCTACTCCTACAATGAGCAGTTCTTC
D: -
size: -
J: TRBJ2-1
V: TRBV18

CDR3: CASSMGQLGYTF
DNA: TGTGCCAGCAGCATGGGACAACTTGGCTACACCTTC
D: -
size: -
J: TRBJ1-2
V: TRBV11-2

CDR3: CASSQDWRGGVAGQKETQYF
DNA: TGCGCCAGCAGCCAAGATTGGCGGGGTGGGGTAGCGGGACAAAAAGAGACCCAGTACTTC
D: TRBD2
size: -
J: TRBJ2-5
V: TRBV4-1

CDR3: CASSHYEGTGSSYEQYF
DNA: TGTGCCAGCAGCCACTATGAGGGGACGGGTTCCTCCTACGAGCAGTACTTC
D: -
size: -
J: TRBJ2-7
V: TRBV7-2

CDR3: CASSLLDAYNEQFF
DNA: TGTGCCAGCAGCTTACTGGACGCCTACAATGAGCAGTTCTTC
D: -
size: -
J: TRBJ2-1
V: TRBV11-3

CDR3: CASRRQGPFEETQYF
DNA: TGTGCCAGCAGGCGACAGGGGCCGTTCGAGGAGACCCAGTACTTC
D: TRBD1
size: -
J: TRBJ2-5
V: TRBV7-9

CDR3: CASSVVTTQETQYF
DNA: TGTGCCAGCAGTGTGGTCACAACCCAAGAGACCCAGTACTTC
D: -
size: -
J: TRBJ2-5
V: TRBV2